Listed below are T cell receptor beta chains from one sample, sequenced in a study of control samples from healthy donors and cancer patients. Some clones are missing from TCRdb's copy, which holds only in-frame ones; the method was immunoSEQ multiplex PCR. The repertoire consists of approximately 140,000 clones, with about 85% occurring once and the leading ten covering 8% to 9.5%. Sequenced input: blood. The receptors were sampled from a woman younger than 45 in good health. Both conserved end residues are part of each CDR3. The D gene is left open where the match is weak. Not every row has a clone size; where given, it reads once, few, many or a size class.

V: TRBV27; D: -; size: -; J: TRBJ2-5; CDR3: CASSSRLQETQYF; DNA: TGTGCCAGCAGTTCAAGACTTCAAGAGACCCAGTACTTC
V: TRBV19; D: -; size: -; J: TRBJ1-4; CDR3: CASSPIDGLSNEKLFF; DNA: TGTGCCAGTAGTCCGATCGACGGACTCTCTAATGAAAAACTGTTTTTT
V: TRBV6-5; D: -; size: -; J: TRBJ1-5; CDR3: CASSLRGPQHF; DNA: TGTGCCAGCAGCTTGCGGGGACCCCAGCATTTT
V: TRBV2; D: TRBD1; size: -; J: TRBJ2-1; CDR3: CASQGQGVGEQFF; DNA: TGTGCCAGTCAGGGACAGGGTGTCGGTGAGCAGTTCTTC
V: TRBV19; D: -; size: -; J: TRBJ1-6; CDR3: CASTLGRGNSPLHF; DNA: TGTGCCAGTACGCTCGGCAGGGGAAATTCACCCCTCCACTTT
V: TRBV27; D: TRBD2; size: -; J: TRBJ2-1; CDR3: CASSLGLTEQFF; DNA: TGTGCCAGCAGTTTGGGACTAACTGAGCAGTTCTTC
V: TRBV2; D: TRBD1; size: once; J: TRBJ2-7; CDR3: CASSRGQGSSYEQYF; DNA: TGTGCCAGCAGCAGGGGGCAGGGATCCTCCTACGAGCAGTACTTC
V: TRBV4-1; D: TRBD1; size: few; J: TRBJ1-1; CDR3: CASSQQGAGNTEAFF; DNA: TGCGCCAGCAGCCAACAGGGGGCGGGTAACACTGAAGCTTTCTTT
V: TRBV20-1; D: TRBD2; size: -; J: TRBJ2-7; CDR3: CSASPGLAGLEQYF; DNA: TGCAGTGCTAGTCCGGGACTAGCCGGGCTCGAGCAGTACTTC
V: TRBV7-2; D: -; size: -; J: TRBJ1-3; CDR3: CASSFSVVGAGNTIYF; DNA: TGTGCCAGCAGCTTTTCCGTGGTGGGGGCTGGAAACACCATATATTTT
V: TRBV6-5; D: -; size: -; J: TRBJ1-5; CDR3: CASSYPKDQVNQPQHF; DNA: TGTGCCAGCAGTTACCCCAAAGACCAGGTCAATCAGCCCCAGCATTTT
V: TRBV7-2; D: TRBD1; size: -; J: TRBJ1-2; CDR3: CASSLDGGTGANYGYTF; DNA: TGTGCCAGCAGCTTAGACGGAGGAACAGGGGCTAACTATGGCTACACCTTC
V: TRBV6-5; D: TRBD2; size: once; J: TRBJ2-1; CDR3: CASRLSTSGYNEQFF; DNA: TGTGCCAGCAGGCTAAGTACTAGCGGGTACAATGAGCAGTTCTTC
V: TRBV10-2; D: -; size: -; J: TRBJ1-2; CDR3: CASSVGSRGGEGYTF; DNA: TGCGCCAGCAGTGTAGGTTCCAGGGGAGGGGAAGGCTACACCTTC
V: TRBV28; D: TRBD1; size: -; J: TRBJ2-7; CDR3: CASRPLPGTGKGPPGEQYF; DNA: TGTGCCAGCAGGCCGCTCCCCGGGACAGGTAAGGGGCCACCTGGGGAGCAGTACTTC
V: TRBV30; D: -; size: -; J: TRBJ2-7; CDR3: CAWSPKQGGEQYF; DNA: TGTGCCTGGAGCCCCAAACAGGGTGGCGAGCAGTACTTC
V: TRBV7-6; D: -; size: -; J: TRBJ1-3; CDR3: CASSALRVPGNTIYF; DNA: TGTGCCAGCAGCGCACTCAGGGTTCCTGGAAACACCATATATTTT
V: TRBV19; D: -; size: -; J: TRBJ2-1; CDR3: CASSTVVEGYNEQFF; DNA: TGTGCCAGTAGTACCGTCGTTGAGGGATACAATGAGCAGTTCTTC
V: TRBV5-5; D: -; size: -; J: TRBJ2-7; CDR3: CASSFSDFYEQYF; DNA: TGTGCCAGCAGCTTCTCAGACTTTTACGAGCAGTACTTC
V: TRBV30; D: -; size: -; J: TRBJ1-1; CDR3: CAWSPGSSAAFF; DNA: TGTGCCTGGAGTCCAGGGTCGTCGGCAGCTTTCTTT
V: TRBV18; D: -; size: -; J: TRBJ1-1; CDR3: CASSPPASYTEAFF; DNA: TGTGCCAGCTCACCACCGGCCTCATACACTGAAGCTTTCTTT
V: TRBV5-8; D: -; size: once; J: TRBJ1-1; CDR3: CASSLGSGGLNTEAFF; DNA: TGTGCCAGCAGCTTGGGTAGCGGGGGACTGAACACTGAAGCTTTCTTT
V: TRBV11-2; D: -; size: -; J: TRBJ2-7; CDR3: CASSPLSYTPYEQYF; DNA: TGTGCCAGCAGCCCCCTTTCCTACACCCCCTACGAGCAGTACTTC
V: TRBV18; D: TRBD1; size: -; J: TRBJ1-5; CDR3: CASSPRGQGAQPQHF; DNA: TGTGCCAGCTCACCACGGGGGCAGGGGGCGCAGCCCCAGCATTTT
V: TRBV4-2; D: TRBD1; size: -; J: TRBJ1-4; CDR3: CASQQGLGEKLFF; DNA: TGTGCCAGTCAACAGGGGTTGGGTGAAAAACTGTTTTTT
V: TRBV7-8; D: TRBD1; size: -; J: TRBJ1-5; CDR3: CASSLRQGSNQPQHF; DNA: TGTGCCAGCAGCCTCCGACAGGGTAGCAATCAGCCCCAGCATTTT
V: TRBV24-1; D: TRBD2; size: -; J: TRBJ2-7; CDR3: CATSERLAELTYEQYF; DNA: TGTGCCACCAGTGAAAGACTAGCGGAACTAACCTACGAGCAGTACTTC